The clone carrying this TCR beta chain came up many times. Its target is not known. The use of genomic DNA as template underpinned the TCR beta VDJ and CDR3 profiling. MiXCR was run by TCRdb on the reads, yielding one entry per CDR3 protein. The sample includes over 150,000 distinct CDR3 sequences, 50% to 65% of them seen just once. The data stem from a study of CD8+CD57+ T cells in acquired aplastic anemia. Study as a whole: Quantities of DNA derived from sorted CD4+ and CD8+ cells averaged approximately 3 ug. Whole-study results and caveats: Patients and controls had in common around 29 CD8+ CDR3 sequences.

The sequenced patients had an expansion of CD8+CD57+ cells seen by flow cytometry. As a group, the patients uniformly had severe acquired aplastic anemia. This CDR3 comprises 13 residues. In germline, CDR1 is LGHDT, CDR2 YNNKEL (reference sequence). Trimming took off 1 base at V and 5 bases at J, with 8 bases between the two ends. The chain couples TRBV3-1 to TRBJ2-5; no firm D call. The sequence came from a human donor with aplastic anemia. Sequencing was performed on sorted CD4+, CD8+, or CD8+CD57+ T cells (not recorded which) from PBMCs. As DNA, the CDR3 is TGTGCCAGCAGCCAAGTGGGCACGGAGACCCAGTACTTC. Protein sequence: CASSQVGTETQYF.